The T cell receptor beta chain under discussion was sequenced for a study of T cells expressing NK-cell markers. The TCR beta cDNA came from 5'RACE template switching with UMIs. TCRdb re-analyzed the 5' RACE reads; it lists each CDR3 protein once, without DNA. The sample features roughly 450,000 distinct CDR3 sequences, with approximately 1.5% in its top ten. The CDR3 loop spans 14 amino acids. Germline CDR1 SGHDN, CDR2 FVKESK. Concerning this clonotype itself: Its antigen is undetermined.

Study conclusions and caveats: NKG2C+ dominant clonotype frequencies in more than 5 donors were roughly 1.0-7.0% of CD8+ T cells.

This TCR derives from a woman between 50 and 59 years old in good health. The source material was blood T cells: a sorted CD56 or NKG2C T cell subset, CD4+ or CD8+ T cells, or bulk PBMC T cells (not recorded which). The V call is TRBV14, the J call TRBJ1-2. CDR3 residues: CASSQATTIYGYTF.